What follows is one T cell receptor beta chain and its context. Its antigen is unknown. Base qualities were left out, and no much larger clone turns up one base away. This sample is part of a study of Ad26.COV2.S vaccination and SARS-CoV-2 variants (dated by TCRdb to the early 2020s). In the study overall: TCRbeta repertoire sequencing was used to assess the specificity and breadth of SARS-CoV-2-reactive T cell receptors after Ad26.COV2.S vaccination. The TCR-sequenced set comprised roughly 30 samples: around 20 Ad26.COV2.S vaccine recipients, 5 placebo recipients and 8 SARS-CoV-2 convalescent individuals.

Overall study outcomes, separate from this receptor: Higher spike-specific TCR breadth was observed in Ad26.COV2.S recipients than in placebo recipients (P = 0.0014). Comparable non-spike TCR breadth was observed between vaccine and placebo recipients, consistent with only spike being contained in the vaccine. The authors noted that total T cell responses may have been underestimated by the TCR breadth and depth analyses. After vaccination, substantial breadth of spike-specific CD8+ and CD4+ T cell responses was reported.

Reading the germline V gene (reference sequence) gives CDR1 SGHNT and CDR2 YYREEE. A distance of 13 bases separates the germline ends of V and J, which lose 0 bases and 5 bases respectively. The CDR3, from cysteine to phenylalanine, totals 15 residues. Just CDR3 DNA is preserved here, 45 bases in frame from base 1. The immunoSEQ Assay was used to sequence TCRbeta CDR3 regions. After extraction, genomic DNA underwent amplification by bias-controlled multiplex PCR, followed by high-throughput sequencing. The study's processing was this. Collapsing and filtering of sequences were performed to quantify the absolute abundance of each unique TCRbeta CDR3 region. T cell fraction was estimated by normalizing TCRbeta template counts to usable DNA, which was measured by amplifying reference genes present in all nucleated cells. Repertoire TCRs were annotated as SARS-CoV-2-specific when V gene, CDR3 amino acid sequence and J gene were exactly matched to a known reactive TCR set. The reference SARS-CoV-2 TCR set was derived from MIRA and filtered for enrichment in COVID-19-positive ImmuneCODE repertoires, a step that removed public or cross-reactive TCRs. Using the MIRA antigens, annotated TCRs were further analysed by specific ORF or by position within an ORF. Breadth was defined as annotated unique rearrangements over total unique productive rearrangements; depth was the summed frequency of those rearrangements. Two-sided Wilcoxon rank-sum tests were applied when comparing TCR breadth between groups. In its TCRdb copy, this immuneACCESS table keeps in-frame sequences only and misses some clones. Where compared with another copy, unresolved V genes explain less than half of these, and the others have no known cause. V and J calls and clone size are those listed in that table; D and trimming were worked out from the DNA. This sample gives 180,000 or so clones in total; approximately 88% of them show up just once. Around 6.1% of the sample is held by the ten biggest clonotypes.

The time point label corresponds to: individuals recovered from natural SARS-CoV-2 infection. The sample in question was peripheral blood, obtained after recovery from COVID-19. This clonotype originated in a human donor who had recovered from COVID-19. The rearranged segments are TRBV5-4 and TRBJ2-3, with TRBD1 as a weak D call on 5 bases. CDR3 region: CASSLEVTAEDTQYF. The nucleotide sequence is TGTGCCAGCAGCTTGGAAGTGACAGCCGAAGATACGCAGTATTTT. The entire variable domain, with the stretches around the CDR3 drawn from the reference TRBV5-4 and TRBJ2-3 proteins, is ETGVTQSPTHLIKTRGQQVTLRCSSQSGHNTVSWYQQALGQGPQFIFQYYREEENGRGNFPPRFSGLQFPNYSSELNVNALELDDSALYLCASSLEVTAEDTQYFGPGTRLTVL.